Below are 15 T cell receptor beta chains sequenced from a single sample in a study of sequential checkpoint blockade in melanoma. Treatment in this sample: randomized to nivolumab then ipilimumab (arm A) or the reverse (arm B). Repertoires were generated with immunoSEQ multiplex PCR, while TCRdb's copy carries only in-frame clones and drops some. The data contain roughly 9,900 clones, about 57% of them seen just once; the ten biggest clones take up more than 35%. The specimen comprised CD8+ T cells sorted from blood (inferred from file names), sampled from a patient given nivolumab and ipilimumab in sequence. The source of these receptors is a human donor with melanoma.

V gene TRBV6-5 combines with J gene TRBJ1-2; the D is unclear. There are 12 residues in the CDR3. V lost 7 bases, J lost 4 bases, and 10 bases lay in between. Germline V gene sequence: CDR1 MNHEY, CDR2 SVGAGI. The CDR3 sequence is CASTPSGYGYTF. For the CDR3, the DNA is TGTGCCAGCACCCCGAGCGGCTATGGCTACACCTTC.

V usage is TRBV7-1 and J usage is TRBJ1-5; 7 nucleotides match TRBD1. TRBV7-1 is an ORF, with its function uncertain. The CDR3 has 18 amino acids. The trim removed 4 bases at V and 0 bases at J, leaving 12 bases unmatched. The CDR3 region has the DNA TGTGCCAGCAGCTTACCGGAGGGGGCGGCCCCTAGCAATCAGCCCCAGCATTTT. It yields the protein CASSLPEGAAPSNQPQHF.

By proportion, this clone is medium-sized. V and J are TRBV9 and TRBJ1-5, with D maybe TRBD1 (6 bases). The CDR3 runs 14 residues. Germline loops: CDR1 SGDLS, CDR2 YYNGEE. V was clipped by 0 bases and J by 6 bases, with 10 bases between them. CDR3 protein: CASSVGDIGQPQHF. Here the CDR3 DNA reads TGTGCCAGCAGCGTAGGGGACATAGGTCAGCCCCAGCATTTT.

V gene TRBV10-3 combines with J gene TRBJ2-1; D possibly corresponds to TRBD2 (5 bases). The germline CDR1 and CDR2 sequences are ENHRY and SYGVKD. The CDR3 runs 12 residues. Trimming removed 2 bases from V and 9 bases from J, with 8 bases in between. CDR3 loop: CAISELTTEQFF. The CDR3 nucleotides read TGTGCCATCAGTGAGCTGACTACTGAGCAGTTCTTC.

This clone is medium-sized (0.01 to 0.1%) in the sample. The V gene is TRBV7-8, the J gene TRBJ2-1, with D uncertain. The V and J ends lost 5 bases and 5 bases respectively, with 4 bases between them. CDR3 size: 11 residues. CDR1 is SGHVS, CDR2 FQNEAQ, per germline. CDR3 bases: TGTGCCAGCAGCCTAAACAATGAGCAGTTCTTC. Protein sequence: CASSLNNEQFF.

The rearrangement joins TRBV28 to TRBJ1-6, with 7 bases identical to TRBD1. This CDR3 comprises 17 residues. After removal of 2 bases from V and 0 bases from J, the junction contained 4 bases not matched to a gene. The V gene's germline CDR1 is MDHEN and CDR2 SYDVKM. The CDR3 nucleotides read TGTGCCAGCAGTTTAGGGACAGTCTTCTCCTATAATTCACCCCTCCACTTT. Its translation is CASSLGTVFSYNSPLHF.

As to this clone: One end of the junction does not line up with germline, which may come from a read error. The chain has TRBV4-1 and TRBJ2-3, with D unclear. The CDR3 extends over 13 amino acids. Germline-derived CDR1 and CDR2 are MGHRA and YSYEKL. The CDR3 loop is CASTLTTTDTQYF. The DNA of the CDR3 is TGTGCCAGCACTCTAACTACCACAGATACGCAGTATTTT.

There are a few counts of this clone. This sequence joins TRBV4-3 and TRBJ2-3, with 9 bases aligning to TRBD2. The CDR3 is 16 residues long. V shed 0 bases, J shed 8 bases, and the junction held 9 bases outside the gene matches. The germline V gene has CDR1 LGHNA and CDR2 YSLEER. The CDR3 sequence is CASSQDRVAGVATQYF. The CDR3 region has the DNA TGCGCCAGCAGCCAAGATAGGGTAGCGGGAGTGGCTACGCAGTATTTT.

The DNA of the CDR3 is TGTGCCAGTACCCCACAGGGATGGAATCAGCCCCAGCATTTT. This translates into CASTPQGWNQPQHF. J is TRBJ1-5 and V is TRBV19; D perhaps matches TRBD1 (6 bases). Trimming stripped 7 bases from V and 4 bases from J, with 14 bases between. This CDR3 is 14 amino acids long. Per the germline V gene, CDR1 is LNHDA and CDR2 is SQIVND (reference sequence).

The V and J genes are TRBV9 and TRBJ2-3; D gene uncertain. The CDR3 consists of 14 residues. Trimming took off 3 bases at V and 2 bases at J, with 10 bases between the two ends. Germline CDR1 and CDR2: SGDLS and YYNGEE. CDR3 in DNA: TGTGCCAGCAGCGAACACAAATCCACAGATACGCAGTATTTT. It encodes CASSEHKSTDTQYF.

The CDR3 region has the DNA TGTGCCATCACCCCAGGGGGAGTGGACACCGGGGAGCTGTTTTTT. This sequence encodes CAITPGGVDTGELFF. V gene TRBV10-3 combines with J gene TRBJ2-2, with TRBD1 identical over 7 bases. Germline V gene data show CDR1 as ENHRY and CDR2 as SYGVKD. Losses at the gene ends were 7 bases for V and 3 bases for J; bases not matched to a gene: 8. This CDR3 has 15 amino acids.

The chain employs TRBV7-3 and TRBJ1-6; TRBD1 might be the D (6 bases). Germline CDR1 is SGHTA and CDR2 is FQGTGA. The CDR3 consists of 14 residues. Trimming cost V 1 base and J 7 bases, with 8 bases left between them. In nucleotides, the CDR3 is TGTGCCAGCAGCTTAAGACAGGCAAATTCACCCCTCCACTTT. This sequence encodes CASSLRQANSPLHF. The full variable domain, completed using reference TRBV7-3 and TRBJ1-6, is GAGVSQTPSNKVTEKGKYVELRCDPISGHTALYWYRQSLGQGPEFLIYFQGTGAADDSGLPNDRFFAVRPEGSVSTLKIQRTERGDSAVYLCASSLRQANSPLHFGNGTRLTVT.

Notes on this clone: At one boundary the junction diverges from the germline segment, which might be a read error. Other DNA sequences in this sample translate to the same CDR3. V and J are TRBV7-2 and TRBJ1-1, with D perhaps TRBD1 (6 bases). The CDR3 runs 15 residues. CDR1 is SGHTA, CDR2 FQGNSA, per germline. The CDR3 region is CASSFYRGANTEAFF. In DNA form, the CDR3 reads TGTGCCAGCAGCTTTTACCGGGGGGCGAACACTGAGGCTTTCTTT. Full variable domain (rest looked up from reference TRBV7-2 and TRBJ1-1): GAGVSQSPSNKVTEKGKDVELRCDPISGHTALYWYRQSLGQGLEFLIYFQGNSAPDKSGLPSDRFSAERTGGSVSTLTIQRTQQEDSAVYLCASSFYRGANTEAFFGQGTRLTVV.

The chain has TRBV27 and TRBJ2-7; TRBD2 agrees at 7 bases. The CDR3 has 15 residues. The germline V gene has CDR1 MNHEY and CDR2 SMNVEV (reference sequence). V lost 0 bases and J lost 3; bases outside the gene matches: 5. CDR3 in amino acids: CASSLSASGVYEQYF. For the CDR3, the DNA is TGTGCCAGCAGTTTATCGGCTAGCGGAGTCTACGAGCAGTACTTC.

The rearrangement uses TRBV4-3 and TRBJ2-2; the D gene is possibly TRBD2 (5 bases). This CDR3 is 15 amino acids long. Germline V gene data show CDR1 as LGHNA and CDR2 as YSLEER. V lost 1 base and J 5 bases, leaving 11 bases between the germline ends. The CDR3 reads CASSQALAGTGELFF. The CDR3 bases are TGCGCCAGCAGCCAAGCTCTAGCTGGGACCGGGGAGCTGTTTTTT.